The next 29 T cell receptor beta chains were all read from a single sample in a study of beta chain features in type 1 diabetes. Expressed TCRB transcripts were sequenced, since all the RNA that had been isolated was reverse transcribed. Libraries were prepared by immunoSEQ multiplex PCR; TCRdb keeps only in-frame clonotypes and omits some of them. This sample yields about 150,000 clones, of which 11% are seen a single time; about 2% belongs to the top ten. The specimen was central memory CD4+ T cells from blood. These TCRs come from a young man in good health.

This chain uses TRBV5-1 with TRBJ1-2; D call uncertain. The germline CDR1 and CDR2 sequences are SGHRS and YFSETQ. V was cut by 7 bases and J by 4 bases, with 14 bases left in between. The CDR3 loop spans 13 amino acids. The CDR3 spells CASGAGEGYGYTF. The CDR3 bases are TGCGCCAGCGGAGCCGGGGAAGGCTATGGCTACACCTTC.

The chain's CDR3 is CASSRSGQDDTEAFF. As DNA, the CDR3 is TGTGCCAGCTCACGCTCCGGGCAAGATGACACTGAAGCTTTCTTT. The V call is TRBV18, the J call TRBJ1-1; D is uncertain. Germline V gives CDR1 KGHSH, CDR2 LQKENI. Trimming took off 4 bases at V and 3 bases at J, with 15 bases between the two ends. The CDR3 is 15 amino acids.

Concerning this clone: This CDR3 is also generated by other DNA sequences in the sample. DNA for the CDR3: TGTGCCATCAGTGACAGGGGTGGGGAAAAACTGTTTTTT. Its protein product is CAISDRGGEKLFF. The genes are TRBV10-3 and TRBJ1-4; maybe TRBD1 (6 bases). CDR3 size: 13 residues. V was shortened by 3 bases and J by 8 bases, with 10 bases between the two germline ends. Looked up from germline, CDR1 is ENHRY and CDR2 is SYGVKD.

The V and J genes are TRBV29-1 and TRBJ2-3, with D unresolved. Germline CDR1 is SQVTM and CDR2 is ANQGSEA. V was shortened by 7 bases and J by 7 bases, with 9 bases between the two germline ends. The CDR3 spans 10 residues. CDR3 residues: CSAFFHTQYF. The CDR3 DNA is TGCAGCGCTTTTTTCCATACGCAGTATTTT.

By proportion, this clone is medium-sized. The gene calls are TRBV27 and TRBJ2-1; D gene ambiguous. The CDR3 has 11 amino acids. The V end lost 2 bases, the J end lost 6 bases, and 2 bases lay between the germline ends. The germline V gene encodes CDR1 MNHEY and CDR2 SMNVEV (reference sequence). CDR3 amino acids: CASSLSNEQFF. In DNA, the CDR3 is TGTGCCAGCAGTTTAAGCAATGAGCAGTTCTTC.

This clone was seen more than once but under ten times. The chain is built from TRBV2 and TRBJ2-3, with unresolved D. Germline CDR1 and CDR2: SNHLY and FYNNEI. The CDR3 runs to 14 residues. Trimming took 6 bases from V and 2 from J, leaving 12 bases between them. The CDR3 is CASSFRTSTDTQYF. The DNA of the CDR3 is TGTGCCAGCAGCTTCAGGACGTCCACAGATACGCAGTATTTT. Variable domain in full (rest from reference TRBV2 and TRBJ2-3): EPEVTQTPSHQVTQMGQEVILRCVPISNHLYFYWYRQILGQKVEFLVSFYNNEISEKSEIFDDQFSVERPDGSNFTLKIRSTKLEDSAMYFCASSFRTSTDTQYFGPGTRLTVL.

The chain recombines TRBV11-2 with TRBJ2-5; D is ambiguous. Germline loops: CDR1 SGHAT, CDR2 FQNNGV. The CDR3 consists of 14 residues. V was clipped by 5 bases and J by 4 bases, with 14 bases between them. CDR3 DNA sequence: TGTGCCAGCAGCCCGCGACGTGGGCTAGAGACCCAGTACTTC. This gives the protein CASSPRRGLETQYF.

This clone has just a few counts. The rearrangement links TRBV6-1 to TRBJ1-2, with D possibly matching TRBD1 (5 bases). V was trimmed by 1 base and J by 5 bases, leaving 14 bases between them. The CDR3 has 15 amino acids. Germline V gene data show CDR1 as MNHNS and CDR2 as SASEGT. The CDR3, as DNA: TGTGCCAGCAGTGAAGGACAGCCATTAGGGTATGGCTACACCTTC. Its protein product is CASSEGQPLGYGYTF.

The sample holds many counts of this clone. Relative to the germline gene, one junction end is altered; a read error may explain this. V is TRBV7-7 and J is TRBJ2-5, with 9 nucleotides matching TRBD2. Germline V lookup: CDR1 SSHAT, CDR2 FNYEAQ (reference sequence). The CDR3 contains 17 residues. The CDR3 bases are TGTGCTAGCAGCTTGGATTGGAACCGAGCGGGGGGAGAGACCCAGTACTTC. This encodes CASSLDWNRAGGETQYF.

This clone was seen only a few times. This sequence joins TRBV9 and TRBJ2-1; no clear D gene. The CDR3 loop spans 12 amino acids. Trimming shortened V by 0 bases and J by 5 bases, and 3 bases separated the two germline ends. CDR1 and CDR2 (germline): SGDLS, YYNGEE. The CDR3 nucleotides are TGTGCCAGCAGCGTAGGCCACAATGAGCAGTTCTTC. The encoded protein is CASSVGHNEQFF.

This clone was picked up a small number of times. The chain links TRBV19 to TRBJ2-1, with 7 bases identical to TRBD1. The CDR3 runs to 14 residues. V gave up 3 bases and J gave up 8 bases; unmatched junction bases: 7. The germline gives CDR1 LNHDA, CDR2 SQIVND (reference sequence). In DNA, the CDR3 is TGTGCCAGTAGTATCACAGGGGATGGCCATGAGCAGTTCTTC. Translated: CASSITGDGHEQFF.

This clone was counted between two and nine times. The V and J genes are TRBV18 and TRBJ2-1; D possibly corresponds to TRBD2 (6 bases). Trimming removed 2 bases from V and 6 bases from J, with 14 bases in between. Germline V gene data show CDR1 as KGHSH and CDR2 as LQKENI. CDR3 size: 15 residues. The DNA of the CDR3 is TGTGCCAGCTCACCATCACGTTCCGGGGGCAATGAGCAGTTCTTC. Residues: CASSPSRSGGNEQFF.

This clone was counted ten times or more. The chain links TRBV9 to TRBJ1-5; D may be TRBD1 (5 bases). The V gene lost 5 bases and the J gene lost 3 bases, with 15 bases spanning the gap. This CDR3 has 15 amino acids. The germline CDR1 and CDR2 sequences are SGDLS and YYNGEE. The CDR3: CASSATGLVNQPQHF. The CDR3 DNA sequence: TGTGCCAGCAGTGCAACAGGTCTGGTCAATCAGCCCCAGCATTTT.

In this sample, this clone turned up a few times. V gene TRBV5-1 combines with J gene TRBJ2-7; weak D call: TRBD2 (6 bases). Germline CDR1 and CDR2: SGHRS and YFSETQ. V was cut by 4 bases and J by 5 bases, with 19 bases left in between. The CDR3 length is 15 residues. The CDR3 region is CASSPSAGQSDEQYF. The CDR3 DNA is TGCGCCAGCAGCCCATCGGCGGGGCAATCCGACGAGCAGTACTTC.

This clone was counted many times. The chain carries TRBV28 and TRBJ2-1; the D call may be TRBD1 or TRBD2 (5 bases each). Germline V CDR1 and CDR2: MDHEN, SYDVKM. The CDR3 runs 15 residues. Trimming removed 7 bases at V and 9 bases at J, with 22 bases between. This chain's CDR3 is CASTPVGVGYGEQFF. The CDR3 DNA is TGTGCCAGCACCCCCGTGGGGGTTGGTTATGGTGAGCAGTTCTTC.

This clone was observed a handful of times. The chain employs TRBV5-6 and TRBJ1-2; a possible D gene is TRBD1 (6 bases). This CDR3 is 13 amino acids long. Trimming took 5 bases from V and 8 from J, leaving 16 bases between them. Germline-derived CDR1 and CDR2 are SGHDT and YYEEEE. In DNA, the CDR3 is TGTGCCAGCAGGCCCGGACAGTTCCGGGGCTACACCTTC. It yields the protein CASRPGQFRGYTF.

This chain joins TRBV11-2 and TRBJ2-7; D not certain. The CDR3 extends over 11 amino acids. CDR1 is SGHAT and CDR2 is FQNNGV in the germline V gene. Trimming cost V 4 bases and J 6 bases, with 7 bases left between them. The CDR3 spells CASSSAREQYF. CDR3 nucleotides: TGTGCCAGCAGCTCCGCCCGCGAGCAGTACTTC.

Only a few counts were recorded for this clone. The chain's CDR3 is CASSQDREAGGHNEQFF. Here the CDR3 DNA reads TGCGCCAGCAGCCAAGATCGCGAGGCAGGGGGACACAATGAGCAGTTCTTC. The V call is TRBV4-1, the J call TRBJ2-1, with 7 bases that match TRBD1. Germline V gene lookup returns CDR1 MGHRA and CDR2 YSYEKL. The CDR3 consists of 17 residues. Unmatched junction bases numbered 10, after V lost 0 bases and J lost 5 bases.

There are many counts of this clone. This chain uses TRBV5-1 with TRBJ2-1, with 8 bases lining up with TRBD2. The CDR3 has 15 residues. In germline, CDR1 is SGHRS, CDR2 YFSETQ. Trimming at V came to 4 bases and at J to 6 bases, leaving 9 bases not matched to a gene. The CDR3 bases are TGCGCCAGCAGCCCCACCCCGGGGGGGTTCAATGAGCAGTTCTTC. Translated: CASSPTPGGFNEQFF.

The gene calls are TRBV9 and TRBJ2-3; D uncertain. In germline, CDR1 is SGDLS, CDR2 YYNGEE. The CDR3 runs 14 residues. The ends were cut back, 4 bases at V and 6 bases at J, with 15 bases in the middle. The CDR3 sequence is CASSPAPLPDTQYF. The CDR3 DNA reads as TGTGCCAGCAGCCCCGCCCCCCTTCCGGATACGCAGTATTTT.

This clone was recorded a few times. The CDR3 protein is CASSQVGRDNEQFF. For the CDR3, the DNA is TGCGCCAGCAGCCAGGTTGGTAGGGACAATGAGCAGTTCTTC. This rearrangement joins TRBV4-3 to TRBJ2-1; D remains ambiguous. The CDR3 runs to 14 residues. The germline V gene encodes CDR1 LGHNA and CDR2 YSLEER. The germline V and J ends were trimmed by 3 bases and 5 bases, with 11 bases remaining between them.

This clone came up a few times. V is TRBV7-9 and J is TRBJ1-2; no definite D call. V shed 7 bases and J shed 3 bases, with 9 bases lying between them. The germline V gene encodes CDR1 SEHNR and CDR2 FQNEAQ (reference sequence). The CDR3 consists of 12 residues. The DNA of the CDR3 is TGTGCCAGCACGCGCGGGGACTATGGCTACACCTTC. This codes for CASTRGDYGYTF.

The chain links TRBV1 to TRBJ2-5. TRBV1 is annotated as a pseudogene. The CDR3 has 14 amino acids. CDR3 in amino acids: CTSSPKRKGETQYF. The CDR3 DNA reads TGCACCAGCAGCCCCAAGAGGAAGGGAGAGACCCAGTACTTC.

On this clone: This sample includes further DNA sequences coding for the same CDR3. The chain uses TRBV9 and TRBJ1-5; D ambiguous. The V end was cut by 0 bases, the J end by 2 bases, with 6 bases between. The CDR3 spans 14 residues. Per the germline V gene, CDR1 is SGDLS and CDR2 is YYNGEE. The CDR3: CASSVDGGNQPQHF. CDR3 coding DNA: TGTGCCAGCAGCGTAGATGGCGGCAATCAGCCCCAGCATTTT.

The chain uses TRBV7-8 and TRBJ1-1, with D perhaps matching TRBD1 (5 bases). The CDR3 is 13 amino acids. CDR1 and CDR2 from the germline V gene are SGHVS and FQNEAQ. V dropped 4 bases and J dropped 6 bases, with 12 bases sitting between them. The CDR3 bases are TGTGCCAGCAGCTGGGGGGAGATGGCTGAAGCTTTCTTT. It encodes CASSWGEMAEAFF.

The V call is TRBV7-9, the J call TRBJ1-1, with D uncertain. Germline values: CDR1 SEHNR, CDR2 FQNEAQ (reference sequence). The V end was cut by 4 bases, the J end by 4 bases, with 13 bases between. This CDR3 spans 14 amino acids. CDR3 loop: CASSSKSGSTEAFF. In nucleotides, the CDR3 is TGTGCCAGCAGCTCAAAGTCGGGGAGCACTGAAGCTTTCTTT.

This clone was counted only a few times. V and J are TRBV13 and TRBJ1-6; no definite D call. V lost 3 bases and J lost 7, with 7 bases in between. The CDR3 is made up of 13 amino acids. The germline gives CDR1 PRHDT, CDR2 FYEKMQ (reference sequence). The CDR3 here is CASSFKGNSPLHF. In nucleotides, the CDR3 is TGTGCCAGCAGCTTCAAAGGGAATTCACCCCTCCACTTT.

This chain links TRBV4-3 with TRBJ2-1; D not certain. The CDR3 runs 14 residues. Per the germline V gene, CDR1 is LGHNA and CDR2 is YSLEER. The V end was cut by 1 base, the J end by 4 bases, with 8 bases between. The CDR3 loop reads CASSQVDQYNEQFF. CDR3 sequence (DNA): TGCGCCAGCAGCCAAGTAGACCAGTACAATGAGCAGTTCTTC.

Only a few counts were recorded for this clone. The chain couples TRBV27 to TRBJ2-7; 8 bases match TRBD1. V dropped 5 bases and J dropped 4; count of bases not matched to a gene: 7. The CDR3 has 14 residues. Germline values: CDR1 MNHEY, CDR2 SMNVEV (reference sequence). Here the CDR3 DNA reads TGTGCCAGCAGTCGTTGGGACAGGCTATACGAGCAGTACTTC. It specifies CASSRWDRLYEQYF.